This TCR beta chain was retrieved from a study of blood T cell repertoires in COVID-19. Study-wide background: Samples taken during acute and convalescent COVID-19 were collected in the United States, Italy and Spain. The cDNA or gDNA used as material had been derived from T cells, B-cell-depleted T cells, or PBMCs.

CDR3 size: 14 residues. Losses at the gene ends were 6 bases for V and 7 bases for J; bases not matched to a gene: 7. Germline V gene sequence: CDR1 LNHDA, CDR2 SQIVND (reference sequence). The authors' processing: Reference gene primer amplification gave estimated nucleated cell counts. Here immunoSEQ multiplex PCR was the method, and the copy in TCRdb shows in-frame clones only, minus some. Clone size and V and J calls were adopted from that table, with D and trimming inferred from the DNA. The sample includes around 60,000 clones, approximately 80% of them seen just once. The chain carries TRBV19 and TRBJ2-7, with 12 bases that match TRBD2. The TCR was taken from a human donor in a cohort sampled during active COVID-19. The specimen sequenced was peripheral blood. DNA of the CDR3: TGTGCCAGTAGCTCGGTCGGACTAGCGGGGGAGCAGTACTTC. It encodes CASSSVGLAGEQYF.